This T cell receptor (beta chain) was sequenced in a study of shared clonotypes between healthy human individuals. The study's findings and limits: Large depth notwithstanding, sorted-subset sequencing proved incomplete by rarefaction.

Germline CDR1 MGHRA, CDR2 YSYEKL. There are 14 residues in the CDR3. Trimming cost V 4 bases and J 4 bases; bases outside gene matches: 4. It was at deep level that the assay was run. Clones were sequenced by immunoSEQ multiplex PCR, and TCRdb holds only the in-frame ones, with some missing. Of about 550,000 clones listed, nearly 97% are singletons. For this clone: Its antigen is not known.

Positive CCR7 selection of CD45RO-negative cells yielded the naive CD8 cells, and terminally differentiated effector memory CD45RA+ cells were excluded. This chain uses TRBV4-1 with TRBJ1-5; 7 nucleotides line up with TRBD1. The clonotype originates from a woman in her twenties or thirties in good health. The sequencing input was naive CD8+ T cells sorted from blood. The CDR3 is CASSPLQGNQPQHF. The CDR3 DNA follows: TGCGCCAGCAGCCCTTTACAGGGGAATCAGCCCCAGCATTTT.